This T cell receptor (beta chain) comes out of a study of T cell responses to AZD1222 COVID-19 vaccine. The study, taken as a whole, reports: Rises in breadth and depth of Spike-specific TCRs came after two AZD1222 doses. Clonal diversity may have been underestimated in mostly white British donors.

Profiled with immunoSEQ multiplex PCR; TCRdb holds only in-frame clones, not every one. The sample includes 90,000 to 100,000 clones, around 84% of them seen just once. About this clone: The target antigen is unknown.

CDR1 is GTSNPN and CDR2 is SVGIG in the germline V gene (reference sequence). This CDR3 region has 16 residues. The V and J ends lost 1 base and 0 bases respectively, with 13 bases between them. The sample in question was peripheral blood, obtained 28 days after the second AZD1222 dose. V and J are TRBV30 and TRBJ1-5; D is unresolved. This receptor was taken from an adult who received the AZD1222 COVID-19 vaccine. The CDR3, as DNA: TGTGCCTGGAGTGCCCCGGGGATCTATAGCAATCAGCCCCAGCATTTT. This encodes CAWSAPGIYSNQPQHF.